This T cell receptor beta chain was sequenced during a study of T-cell memory formation after mild COVID-19. General study results and limits: Shrinking CD4+ clones resided mostly in CM and EM, and CD8+ ones in EMRA.

Remarks on this clonotype: As yet, its antigen is unknown.

One entry per CDR3 protein, called by TCRdb with MiXCR from the 5' RACE reads. The data contain over 70,000 distinct CDR3 sequences, about 13% of them singletons. The CDR3 runs to 15 residues. Deletions cut 3 bases from V and 2 bases from J, with 10 bases between. Germline V CDR1 and CDR2: KGHDR, SFDVKD. The genes are TRBV24-1 and TRBJ1-3; D call uncertain. The material sequenced was PBMCs or a T cell subset sorted from them (not recorded which). The sequence derives from an adult woman who had mild COVID-19 (a few samples of this study predate the infection). Cell type and time point are not known. The CDR3 DNA sequence: TGTGCCACCAGTGATGAGGGTCATGCTGGAAACACCATATATTTT. Its translation is CATSDEGHAGNTIYF.